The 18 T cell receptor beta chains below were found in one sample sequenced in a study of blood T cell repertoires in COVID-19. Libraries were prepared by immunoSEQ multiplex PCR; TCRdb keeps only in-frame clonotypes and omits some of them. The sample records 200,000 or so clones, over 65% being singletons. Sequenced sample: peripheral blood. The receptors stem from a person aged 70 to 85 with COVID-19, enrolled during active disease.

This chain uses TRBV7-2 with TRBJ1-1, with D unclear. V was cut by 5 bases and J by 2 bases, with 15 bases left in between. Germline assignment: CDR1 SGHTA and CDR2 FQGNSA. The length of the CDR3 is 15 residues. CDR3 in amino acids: CASSVPGILNTEAFF. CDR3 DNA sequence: TGTGCCAGCAGCGTCCCCGGGATCTTAAACACTGAAGCTTTCTTT.

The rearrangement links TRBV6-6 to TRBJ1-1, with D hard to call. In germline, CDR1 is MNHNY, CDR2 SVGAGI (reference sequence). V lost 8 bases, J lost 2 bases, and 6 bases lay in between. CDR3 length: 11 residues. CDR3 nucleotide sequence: TGTGCCAGCGGTCTAAACACTGAAGCTTTCTTT. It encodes CASGLNTEAFF.

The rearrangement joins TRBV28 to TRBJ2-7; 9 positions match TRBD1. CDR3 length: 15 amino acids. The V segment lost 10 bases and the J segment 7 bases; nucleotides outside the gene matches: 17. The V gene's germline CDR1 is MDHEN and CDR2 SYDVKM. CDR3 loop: CATSPWDRVIGEQYF. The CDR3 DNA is TGTGCCACCTCACCCTGGGACAGGGTAATTGGGGAGCAGTACTTC.

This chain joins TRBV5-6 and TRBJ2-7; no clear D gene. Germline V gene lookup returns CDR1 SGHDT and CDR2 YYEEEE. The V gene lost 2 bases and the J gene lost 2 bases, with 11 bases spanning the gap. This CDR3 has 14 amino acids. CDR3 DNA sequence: TGTGCCAGCAGCTTTTCAACTGGAGCCTACGAGCAGTACTTC. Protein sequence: CASSFSTGAYEQYF. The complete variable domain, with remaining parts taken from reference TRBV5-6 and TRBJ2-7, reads DAGVTQSPTHLIKTRGQQVTLRCSPKSGHDTVSWYQQALGQGPQFIFQYYEEEERQRGNFPDRFSGHQFPNYSSELNVNALLLGDSALYLCASSFSTGAYEQYFGPGTRLTVT.

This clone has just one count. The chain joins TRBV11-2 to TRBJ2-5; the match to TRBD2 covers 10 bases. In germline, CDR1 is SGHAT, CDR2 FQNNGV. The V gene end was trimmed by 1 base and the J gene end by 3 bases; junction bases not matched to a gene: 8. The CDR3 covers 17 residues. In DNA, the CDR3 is TGTGCCAGCAGCTTAGGGGCTAGCGGGGGAAGAAAAGAGACCCAGTACTTC. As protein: CASSLGASGGRKETQYF.

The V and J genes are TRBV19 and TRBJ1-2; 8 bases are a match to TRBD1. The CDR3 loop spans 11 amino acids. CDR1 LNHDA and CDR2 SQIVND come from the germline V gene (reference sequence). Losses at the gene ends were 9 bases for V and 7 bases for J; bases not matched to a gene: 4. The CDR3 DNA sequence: TGTGCCAGCGGGACAGGCGGTGGCTACACCTTC. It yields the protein CASGTGGGYTF.

This chain's CDR3 is CASSLQGSSTDTQYF. The DNA of the CDR3 is TGTGCCAGCAGCTTACAGGGGTCTAGCACAGATACGCAGTATTTT. This chain connects TRBV11-3 to TRBJ2-3, with D perhaps matching TRBD1 (6 bases). Looked up from germline, CDR1 is SGHNT and CDR2 is YENEEA. The length of the CDR3 is 15 residues. V dropped 2 bases and J dropped 0 bases, with 9 bases sitting between them.

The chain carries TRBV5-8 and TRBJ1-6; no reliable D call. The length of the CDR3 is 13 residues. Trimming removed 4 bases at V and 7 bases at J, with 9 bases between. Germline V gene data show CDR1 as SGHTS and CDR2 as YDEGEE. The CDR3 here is CASSLLWNSPLHF. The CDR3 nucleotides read TGTGCCAGCAGCCTCCTATGGAATTCACCCCTCCACTTT.

The CDR3 sequence: CASSQDGRGNQPQHF. Written as DNA, the CDR3 is TGCGCCAGCAGCCAAGACGGCAGGGGCAATCAGCCCCAGCATTTT. The chain links TRBV4-3 to TRBJ1-5, with D perhaps TRBD1 (5 bases). Germline CDR1 LGHNA, CDR2 YSLEER. V dropped 0 bases and J dropped 2 bases, with 8 bases sitting between them. CDR3 length equals 15 residues.

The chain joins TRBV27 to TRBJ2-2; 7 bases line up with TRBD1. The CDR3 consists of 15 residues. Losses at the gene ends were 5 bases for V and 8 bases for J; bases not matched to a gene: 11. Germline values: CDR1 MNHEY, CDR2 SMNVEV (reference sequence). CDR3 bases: TGTGCCAGCAGTCGATACCAGGGGGTCGATGGGGAGCTGTTTTTT. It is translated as CASSRYQGVDGELFF.

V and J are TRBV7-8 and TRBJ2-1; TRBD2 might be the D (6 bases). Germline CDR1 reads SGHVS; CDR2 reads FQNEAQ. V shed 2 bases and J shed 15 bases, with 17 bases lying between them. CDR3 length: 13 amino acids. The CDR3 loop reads CASSLSHGGWLFF. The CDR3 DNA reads TGTGCCAGCAGCTTATCGCACGGAGGGTGGTTGTTCTTC.

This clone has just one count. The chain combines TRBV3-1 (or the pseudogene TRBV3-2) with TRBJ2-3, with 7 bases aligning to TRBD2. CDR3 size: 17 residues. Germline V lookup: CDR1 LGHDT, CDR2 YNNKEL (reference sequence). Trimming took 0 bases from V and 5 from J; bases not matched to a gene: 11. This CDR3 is CASSQDLWGGGKDTQYF. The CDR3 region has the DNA TGTGCCAGCAGCCAAGACCTTTGGGGCGGGGGAAAAGATACGCAGTATTTT.

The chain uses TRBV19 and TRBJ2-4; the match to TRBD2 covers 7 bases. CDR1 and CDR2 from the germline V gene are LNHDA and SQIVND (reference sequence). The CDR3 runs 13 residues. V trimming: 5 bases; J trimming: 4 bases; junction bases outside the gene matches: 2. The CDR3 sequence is CASSGGVKNIQYF. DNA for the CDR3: TGTGCCAGTAGTGGGGGGGTAAAAAACATTCAGTACTTC. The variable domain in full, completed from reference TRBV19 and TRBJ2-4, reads DGGITQSPKYLFRKEGQNVTLSCEQNLNHDAMYWYRQDPGQGLRLIYYSQIVNDFQKGDIAEGYSVSREKKESFPLTVTSAQKNPTAFYLCASSGGVKNIQYFGAGTRLSVL.

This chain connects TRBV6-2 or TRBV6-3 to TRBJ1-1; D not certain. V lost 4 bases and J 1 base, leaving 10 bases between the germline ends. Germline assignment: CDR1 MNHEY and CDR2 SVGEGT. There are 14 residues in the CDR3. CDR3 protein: CASSSGSGNTEAFF. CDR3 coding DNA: TGTGCCAGCAGTTCGGGAAGTGGGAACACTGAAGCTTTCTTT.

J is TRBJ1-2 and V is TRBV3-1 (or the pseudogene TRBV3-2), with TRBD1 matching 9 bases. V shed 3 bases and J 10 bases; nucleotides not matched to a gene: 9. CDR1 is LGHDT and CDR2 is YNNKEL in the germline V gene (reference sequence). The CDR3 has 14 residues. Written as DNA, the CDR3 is TGTGCCAGCAGCCAGGGGGGACAGGGAGACGACTACACCTTC. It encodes CASSQGGQGDDYTF.

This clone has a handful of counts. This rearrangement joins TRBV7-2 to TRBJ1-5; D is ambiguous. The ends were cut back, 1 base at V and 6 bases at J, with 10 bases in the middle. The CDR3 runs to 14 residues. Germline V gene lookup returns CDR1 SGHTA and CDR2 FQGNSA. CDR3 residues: CASSLGGFGQPQHF. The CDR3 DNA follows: TGTGCCAGCAGCTTAGGAGGGTTTGGTCAGCCCCAGCATTTT.

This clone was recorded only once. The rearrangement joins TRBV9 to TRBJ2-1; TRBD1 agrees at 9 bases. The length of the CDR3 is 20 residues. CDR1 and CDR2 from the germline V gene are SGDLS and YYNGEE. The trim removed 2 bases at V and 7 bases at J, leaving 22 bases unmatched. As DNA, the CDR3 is TGTGCCAGCAGCGTGGTGCCGGGACAGGGTCTGACGGACTTACGGAATGAGCAGTTCTTC. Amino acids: CASSVVPGQGLTDLRNEQFF.

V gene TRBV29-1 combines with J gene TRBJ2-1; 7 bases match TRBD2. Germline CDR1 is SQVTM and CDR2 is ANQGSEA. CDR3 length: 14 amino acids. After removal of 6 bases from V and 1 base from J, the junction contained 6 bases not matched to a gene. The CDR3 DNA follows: TGCAGCGTCGTACCGGGACTATCCTACAATGAGCAGTTCTTC. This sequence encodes CSVVPGLSYNEQFF.